Listed below are T cell receptor beta chains from one sample, sequenced in a study of blood T cell repertoires in COVID-19. TCRdb keeps only in-frame clones here, not all; method: immunoSEQ multiplex PCR. The profile shows 150,000 to 200,000 clones, over 75% of them singletons. Material: PBMCs or T cells enriched from blood (not recorded which). These receptors originate from a woman aged 18-29 years who had recovered from COVID-19. Both conserved end residues are part of each CDR3. The order of the fields is D gene, clone size, CDR3 length, J gene, V gene, CDR3 protein, CDR3 DNA. The D gene is left open where the match is weak. Clone size is stated in some rows and not others, as once, few, many or a class when expanded.

D gene: TRBD2; clone size: .; CDR3 length: 14; J gene: TRBJ2-7; V gene: TRBV7-2; CDR3 protein: CASKLGGGLYEQYF; CDR3 DNA: TGTGCCAGCAAACTGGGGGGAGGGCTGTACGAGCAGTACTTC
D gene: TRBD1; clone size: few; CDR3 length: 14; J gene: TRBJ1-1; V gene: TRBV14; CDR3 protein: CASSQGQGYTEAFF; CDR3 DNA: TGTGCCAGCAGCCAAGGACAGGGGTACACTGAAGCTTTCTTT
D gene: .; clone size: .; CDR3 length: 14; J gene: TRBJ1-5; V gene: TRBV24-1; CDR3 protein: CATSDLTTGQPQHF; CDR3 DNA: TGTGCCACCAGTGATCTAACTACGGGGCAGCCCCAGCATTTT
D gene: TRBD2; clone size: .; CDR3 length: 15; J gene: TRBJ2-1; V gene: TRBV4-3; CDR3 protein: CASSQGAGVGNEQFF; CDR3 DNA: TGCGCCAGCAGCCAAGGAGCGGGAGTCGGTAATGAGCAGTTCTTC
D gene: .; clone size: .; CDR3 length: 13; J gene: TRBJ2-7; V gene: TRBV27; CDR3 protein: CASSLRDSYEQYF; CDR3 DNA: TGTGCCAGCAGTTTGCGAGACTCCTACGAGCAGTACTTC
D gene: .; clone size: .; CDR3 length: 14; J gene: TRBJ1-5; V gene: TRBV5-6; CDR3 protein: CASSLGGLGQPQHF; CDR3 DNA: TGTGCCAGCAGCTTGGGAGGGTTGGGTCAGCCCCAGCATTTT
D gene: .; clone size: few; CDR3 length: 14; J gene: TRBJ2-7; V gene: TRBV27; CDR3 protein: CASSARRDGTRWYF; CDR3 DNA: TGTGCCAGCAGTGCGAGGCGAGATGGGACTCGGTGGTACTTC
D gene: .; clone size: .; CDR3 length: 14; J gene: TRBJ1-5; V gene: TRBV7-2; CDR3 protein: CASSFFGRFQPQHF; CDR3 DNA: TGTGCCAGCAGCTTTTTCGGTCGATTTCAGCCCCAGCATTTT
D gene: TRBD2; clone size: .; CDR3 length: 15; J gene: TRBJ2-1; V gene: TRBV5-1; CDR3 protein: CASSLALADFNEQFF; CDR3 DNA: TGCGCCAGCAGCTTGGCCCTAGCGGATTTCAATGAGCAGTTCTTC
D gene: .; clone size: .; CDR3 length: 11; J gene: TRBJ2-1; V gene: TRBV19; CDR3 protein: CASSNRLEQFF; CDR3 DNA: TGTGCCAGTAGTAACCGGTTGGAGCAGTTCTTC
D gene: TRBD2; clone size: .; CDR3 length: 15; J gene: TRBJ2-7; V gene: TRBV14; CDR3 protein: CASSHLRGGAYEQYF; CDR3 DNA: TGTGCCAGCAGCCATTTACGGGGGGGCGCGTACGAGCAGTACTTC
D gene: TRBD1; clone size: .; CDR3 length: 15; J gene: TRBJ1-1; V gene: TRBV9; CDR3 protein: CASSALTGGGTEAFF; CDR3 DNA: TGTGCCAGCAGCGCCCTGACAGGGGGCGGGACTGAAGCTTTCTTT
D gene: TRBD2; clone size: .; CDR3 length: 17; J gene: TRBJ2-3; V gene: TRBV3-1/TRBV3-2; CDR3 protein: CASSQTTSHPLTDTQYF; CDR3 DNA: TGTGCCAGCAGCCAAACGACTAGCCACCCCCTCACAGATACGCAGTATTTT
D gene: .; clone size: few; CDR3 length: 15; J gene: TRBJ2-7; V gene: TRBV4-1; CDR3 protein: CASSQPGKTGDEQYF; CDR3 DNA: TGCGCCAGCAGCCAGCCAGGGAAGACGGGCGACGAGCAGTACTTC
D gene: TRBD1; clone size: .; CDR3 length: 13; J gene: TRBJ2-7; V gene: TRBV28; CDR3 protein: CASGNPGQGEQYF; CDR3 DNA: TGTGCCAGCGGAAACCCGGGACAGGGAGAGCAGTACTTC
D gene: TRBD2; clone size: .; CDR3 length: 14; J gene: TRBJ2-3; V gene: TRBV10-3; CDR3 protein: CAIGASGITDTQYF; CDR3 DNA: TGTGCCATCGGTGCTAGCGGGATCACAGATACGCAGTATTTT
D gene: .; clone size: few; CDR3 length: 12; J gene: TRBJ1-1; V gene: TRBV10-3; CDR3 protein: CAISGRDTEAFF; CDR3 DNA: TGTGCCATCAGTGGACGGGATACTGAAGCTTTCTTT
D gene: .; clone size: .; CDR3 length: 11; J gene: TRBJ2-7; V gene: TRBV7-9; CDR3 protein: CASSLAQEQYF; CDR3 DNA: TGTGCCAGCAGCTTAGCCCAGGAGCAGTACTTC
D gene: TRBD1; clone size: .; CDR3 length: 15; J gene: TRBJ2-7; V gene: TRBV9; CDR3 protein: CASSAAGQGLDEQYF; CDR3 DNA: TGTGCCAGCAGCGCAGCGGGACAGGGCCTGGACGAGCAGTACTTC
D gene: .; clone size: .; CDR3 length: 13; J gene: TRBJ1-5; V gene: TRBV5-1; CDR3 protein: CASSLGGDQPQHF; CDR3 DNA: TGCGCCAGCAGCTTAGGGGGGGATCAGCCCCAGCATTTT
D gene: .; clone size: .; CDR3 length: 14; J gene: TRBJ2-7; V gene: TRBV5-6; CDR3 protein: CASSLGEGVGEQYF; CDR3 DNA: TGTGCCAGCAGCTTGGGAGAAGGGGTAGGCGAGCAGTACTTC
D gene: TRBD2; clone size: .; CDR3 length: 17; J gene: TRBJ2-7; V gene: TRBV5-4; CDR3 protein: CASSRAGLSGRAFEQYF; CDR3 DNA: TGTGCCAGCAGCCGAGCGGGTTTGAGCGGGAGGGCATTCGAGCAGTACTTC
D gene: .; clone size: .; CDR3 length: 13; J gene: TRBJ2-3; V gene: TRBV3-1/TRBV3-2; CDR3 protein: CASSRQNTDTQYF; CDR3 DNA: TGTGCCAGCAGCCGGCAGAACACAGATACGCAGTATTTT
D gene: .; clone size: .; CDR3 length: 15; J gene: TRBJ2-7; V gene: TRBV7-9; CDR3 protein: CASSPPSPSRYEQYF; CDR3 DNA: TGTGCCAGCAGCCCCCCGAGTCCTAGTCGGTACGAGCAGTACTTC
D gene: .; clone size: once; CDR3 length: 14; J gene: TRBJ2-7; V gene: TRBV28; CDR3 protein: CASSFSPGSDEQYF; CDR3 DNA: TGTGCCAGCAGTTTTAGTCCAGGTTCCGACGAGCAGTACTTC
D gene: TRBD1; clone size: .; CDR3 length: 14; J gene: TRBJ2-1; V gene: TRBV9; CDR3 protein: CASSDRGNRDEQFF; CDR3 DNA: TGTGCCAGCAGCGACAGGGGGAATCGGGATGAGCAGTTCTTC
D gene: TRBD1; clone size: .; CDR3 length: 15; J gene: TRBJ1-5; V gene: TRBV5-8; CDR3 protein: CASSSGTAMNQPQHF; CDR3 DNA: TGTGCCAGCAGCTCCGGGACAGCGATGAATCAGCCCCAGCATTTT
D gene: TRBD1; clone size: .; CDR3 length: 17; J gene: TRBJ2-2; V gene: TRBV24-1; CDR3 protein: CATSDLPGQEVTGELFF; CDR3 DNA: TGTGCCACCAGTGATTTGCCCGGACAGGAGGTCACCGGGGAGCTGTTTTTT
D gene: TRBD2; clone size: .; CDR3 length: 16; J gene: TRBJ2-3; V gene: TRBV14; CDR3 protein: CASSHPLAGQSYTQYF; CDR3 DNA: TGTGCCAGCAGCCACCCACTAGCGGGCCAATCGTATACGCAGTATTTT
D gene: TRBD1; clone size: .; CDR3 length: 13; J gene: TRBJ1-4; V gene: TRBV5-6; CDR3 protein: CATSRQGDEKLFF; CDR3 DNA: TGTGCCACGAGTAGGCAGGGGGACGAAAAACTGTTTTTT
D gene: .; clone size: .; CDR3 length: 15; J gene: TRBJ2-2; V gene: TRBV7-2; CDR3 protein: CASSPQVGAGGELFF; CDR3 DNA: TGTGCCAGCAGCCCCCAGGTGGGGGCGGGCGGGGAGCTGTTTTTT
D gene: TRBD1; clone size: .; CDR3 length: 14; J gene: TRBJ2-7; V gene: TRBV7-3; CDR3 protein: CASSLTKTGLGQYF; CDR3 DNA: TGTGCCAGCAGCTTAACGAAGACAGGGTTAGGGCAGTACTTC
D gene: TRBD1; clone size: .; CDR3 length: 14; J gene: TRBJ2-7; V gene: TRBV3-1/TRBV3-2; CDR3 protein: CASSQLDRSYEQYF; CDR3 DNA: TGTGCCAGCAGCCAATTGGACAGGAGCTACGAGCAGTACTTC
D gene: .; clone size: .; CDR3 length: 13; J gene: TRBJ1-5; V gene: TRBV28; CDR3 protein: CASTLDRNQPQHF; CDR3 DNA: TGTGCCAGCACCCTTGACAGGAATCAGCCCCAGCATTTT
D gene: .; clone size: .; CDR3 length: 14; J gene: TRBJ1-1; V gene: TRBV5-1; CDR3 protein: CASSLGETATEAFF; CDR3 DNA: TGCGCCAGCAGCTTGGGGGAGACGGCGACTGAAGCTTTCTTT
D gene: .; clone size: .; CDR3 length: 14; J gene: TRBJ1-3; V gene: TRBV7-8; CDR3 protein: CASSLREGGNTIYF; CDR3 DNA: TGTGCCAGCAGCTTAAGGGAGGGTGGAAACACCATATATTTT
D gene: .; clone size: .; CDR3 length: 11; J gene: TRBJ1-2; V gene: TRBV2; CDR3 protein: CASSESYGYTF; CDR3 DNA: TGTGCCAGCAGTGAGAGCTATGGCTACACCTTC
D gene: .; clone size: .; CDR3 length: 13; J gene: TRBJ2-3; V gene: TRBV28; CDR3 protein: CASSSGGTDTQYF; CDR3 DNA: TGTGCCAGCAGTTCGGGTGGCACAGATACGCAGTATTTT
D gene: .; clone size: .; CDR3 length: 16; J gene: TRBJ2-7; V gene: TRBV30; CDR3 protein: CAWSLPGSQSSYEQYF; CDR3 DNA: TGTGCCTGGAGTCTTCCCGGGTCTCAAAGCTCCTACGAGCAGTACTTC
D gene: TRBD1; clone size: .; CDR3 length: 16; J gene: TRBJ2-3; V gene: TRBV11-3; CDR3 protein: CASSHRGQEGTDTQYF; CDR3 DNA: TGTGCCAGCAGCCACCGCGGACAGGAGGGCACAGATACGCAGTATTTT
D gene: TRBD2; clone size: .; CDR3 length: 14; J gene: TRBJ2-7; V gene: TRBV4-1; CDR3 protein: CASSQLAVGYEQYF; CDR3 DNA: TGCGCCAGCAGCCAACTAGCGGTTGGCTACGAGCAGTACTTC
D gene: .; clone size: .; CDR3 length: 13; J gene: TRBJ1-1; V gene: TRBV10-3; CDR3 protein: CAIRQGFGNEAFF; CDR3 DNA: TGTGCCATCAGGCAGGGGTTCGGGAATGAAGCTTTCTTT
D gene: .; clone size: .; CDR3 length: 14; J gene: TRBJ2-7; V gene: TRBV3-1/TRBV3-2; CDR3 protein: CASSQIFGVKAQYF; CDR3 DNA: TGTGCCAGCAGCCAAATTTTTGGAGTGAAGGCGCAGTACTTC
D gene: .; clone size: .; CDR3 length: 14; J gene: TRBJ2-7; V gene: TRBV4-1; CDR3 protein: CASSQVLGGYEQYF; CDR3 DNA: TGCGCCAGCAGCCAGGTGTTAGGGGGATACGAGCAGTACTTC
D gene: .; clone size: .; CDR3 length: 13; J gene: TRBJ2-2; V gene: TRBV7-9; CDR3 protein: CASSLGGSGELFF; CDR3 DNA: TGTGCCAGCAGCTTAGGTGGGAGCGGGGAGCTGTTTTTT
D gene: .; clone size: few; CDR3 length: 14; J gene: TRBJ1-3; V gene: TRBV4-1; CDR3 protein: CANPTESSGNTIYF; CDR3 DNA: TGCGCCAACCCGACTGAAAGCTCTGGAAACACCATATATTTT
D gene: TRBD1; clone size: .; CDR3 length: 17; J gene: TRBJ1-2; V gene: TRBV27; CDR3 protein: CASSLSKGTGPNYGYTF; CDR3 DNA: TGTGCCAGCAGTTTATCGAAGGGGACAGGCCCTAACTATGGCTACACCTTC
D gene: .; clone size: once; CDR3 length: 16; J gene: TRBJ2-7; V gene: TRBV4-1; CDR3 protein: CASSQDVGAASYEQYF; CDR3 DNA: TGCGCCAGCAGCCAAGACGTAGGAGCTGCGAGCTACGAGCAGTACTTC
D gene: TRBD1; clone size: .; CDR3 length: 14; J gene: TRBJ2-1; V gene: TRBV6-5; CDR3 protein: CASSRDRDYNEQFF; CDR3 DNA: TGTGCCAGCAGCCGGGACAGGGACTACAATGAGCAGTTCTTC
D gene: .; clone size: .; CDR3 length: 14; J gene: TRBJ2-7; V gene: TRBV9; CDR3 protein: CASSVGAGPHEQYF; CDR3 DNA: TGTGCCAGCAGCGTAGGGGCGGGACCCCACGAGCAGTACTTC
D gene: .; clone size: once; CDR3 length: 14; J gene: TRBJ1-1; V gene: TRBV7-9; CDR3 protein: CASSLVAGNTEAFF; CDR3 DNA: TGTGCCAGCAGCTTAGTGGCGGGGAACACTGAAGCTTTCTTT
D gene: .; clone size: few; CDR3 length: 15; J gene: TRBJ1-1; V gene: TRBV6-5; CDR3 protein: CASLTGGAVNTEAFF; CDR3 DNA: TGTGCCAGCCTCACGGGTGGGGCCGTGAACACTGAAGCTTTCTTT
D gene: .; clone size: .; CDR3 length: 13; J gene: TRBJ1-2; V gene: TRBV4-1; CDR3 protein: CASSQLIFDGYTF; CDR3 DNA: TGCGCCAGCAGCCAATTAATCTTCGATGGCTACACCTTC
D gene: .; clone size: .; CDR3 length: 14; J gene: TRBJ2-3; V gene: TRBV3-1/TRBV3-2; CDR3 protein: CASSPFPSTDTQYF; CDR3 DNA: TGTGCCAGCAGCCCGTTCCCTAGCACAGATACGCAGTATTTT
D gene: .; clone size: .; CDR3 length: 13; J gene: TRBJ2-1; V gene: TRBV7-3; CDR3 protein: CASSSYSGFEQFF; CDR3 DNA: TGTGCCAGCAGCTCGTATTCGGGTTTTGAGCAGTTCTTC
D gene: .; clone size: .; CDR3 length: 14; J gene: TRBJ2-1; V gene: TRBV9; CDR3 protein: CASSRDSSGGEQFF; CDR3 DNA: TGTGCCAGCAGCCGGGACTCCTCCGGGGGTGAGCAGTTCTTC
D gene: .; clone size: once; CDR3 length: 14; J gene: TRBJ2-7; V gene: TRBV9; CDR3 protein: CASSVGGETYEQYF; CDR3 DNA: TGTGCCAGCAGCGTAGGCGGGGAAACCTACGAGCAGTACTTC
D gene: .; clone size: .; CDR3 length: 14; J gene: TRBJ2-7; V gene: TRBV6-5; CDR3 protein: CASSYIPAGASLVF; CDR3 DNA: TGTGCCAGCAGTTATATCCCTGCGGGGGCCAGTCTGGTCTTC
D gene: TRBD2; clone size: .; CDR3 length: 16; J gene: TRBJ2-7; V gene: TRBV10-3; CDR3 protein: CAISEPDRLAAYEQYF; CDR3 DNA: TGTGCCATCAGTGAACCCGACCGGCTAGCGGCCTACGAGCAGTACTTC
D gene: .; clone size: .; CDR3 length: 16; J gene: TRBJ1-6; V gene: TRBV19; CDR3 protein: CASSMGLGQGNSPLHF; CDR3 DNA: TGTGCCAGTAGTATGGGCCTGGGGCAGGGAAATTCACCCCTCCACTTT